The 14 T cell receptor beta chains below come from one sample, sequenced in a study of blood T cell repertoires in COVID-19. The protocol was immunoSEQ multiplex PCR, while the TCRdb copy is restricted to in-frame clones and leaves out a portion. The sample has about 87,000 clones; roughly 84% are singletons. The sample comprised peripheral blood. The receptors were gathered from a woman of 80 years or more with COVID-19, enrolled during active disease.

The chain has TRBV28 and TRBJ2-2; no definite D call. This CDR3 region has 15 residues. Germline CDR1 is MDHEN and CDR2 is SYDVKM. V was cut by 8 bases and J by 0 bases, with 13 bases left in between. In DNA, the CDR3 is TGTGCCAGCGCCCCCAAGCCCGCGAACACCGGGGAGCTGTTTTTT. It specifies CASAPKPANTGELFF.

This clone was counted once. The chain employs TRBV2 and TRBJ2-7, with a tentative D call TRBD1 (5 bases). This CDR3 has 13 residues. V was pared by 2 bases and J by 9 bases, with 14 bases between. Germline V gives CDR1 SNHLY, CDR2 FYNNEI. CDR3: CASSERDRVSQYF. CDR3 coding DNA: TGTGCCAGCAGTGAAAGAGACAGAGTCTCGCAGTACTTC.

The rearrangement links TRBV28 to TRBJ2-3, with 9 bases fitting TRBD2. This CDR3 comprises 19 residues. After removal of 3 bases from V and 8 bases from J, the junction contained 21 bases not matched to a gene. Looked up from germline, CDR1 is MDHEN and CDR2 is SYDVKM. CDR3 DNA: TGTGCCAGCAGTTTTAATGGGCGGGAGGGACGGTCCCAACAGGGTACGCAGTATTTT. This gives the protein CASSFNGREGRSQQGTQYF.

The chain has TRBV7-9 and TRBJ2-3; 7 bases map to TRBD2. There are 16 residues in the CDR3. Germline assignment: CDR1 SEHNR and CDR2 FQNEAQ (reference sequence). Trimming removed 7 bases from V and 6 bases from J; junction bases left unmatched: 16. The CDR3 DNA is TGTGCCAGCACCCAGACCCGGGACTACAGTGCTGATACGCAGTATTTT. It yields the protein CASTQTRDYSADTQYF.

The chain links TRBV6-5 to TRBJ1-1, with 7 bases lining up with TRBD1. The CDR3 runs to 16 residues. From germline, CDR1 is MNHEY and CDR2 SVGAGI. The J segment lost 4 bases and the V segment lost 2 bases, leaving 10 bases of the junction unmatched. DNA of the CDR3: TGTGCCAGCAGTTACCGTTGGTTCAGGGGGGCCACTGAAGCTTTCTTT. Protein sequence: CASSYRWFRGATEAFF.

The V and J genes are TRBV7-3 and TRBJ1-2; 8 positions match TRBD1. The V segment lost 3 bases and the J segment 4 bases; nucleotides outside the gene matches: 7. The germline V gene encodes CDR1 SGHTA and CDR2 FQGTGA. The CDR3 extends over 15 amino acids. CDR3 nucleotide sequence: TGTGCCAGCAGCTTGGGCAGGGGGCTCGGCTATGGCTACACCTTC. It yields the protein CASSLGRGLGYGYTF.

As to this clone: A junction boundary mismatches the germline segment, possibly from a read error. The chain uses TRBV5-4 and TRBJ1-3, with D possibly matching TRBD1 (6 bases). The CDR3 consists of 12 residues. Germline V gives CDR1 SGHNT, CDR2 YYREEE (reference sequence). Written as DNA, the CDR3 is TGTGCCAGCAGCTCCAGGGGAAGCACCATATATTTT. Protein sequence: CASSSRGSTIYF.

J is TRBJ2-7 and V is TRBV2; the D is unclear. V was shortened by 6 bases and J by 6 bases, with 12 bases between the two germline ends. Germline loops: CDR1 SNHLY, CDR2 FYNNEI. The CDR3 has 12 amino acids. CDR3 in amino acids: CASRELTPEQYF. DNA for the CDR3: TGTGCCAGCAGAGAATTGACTCCCGAGCAGTACTTC.

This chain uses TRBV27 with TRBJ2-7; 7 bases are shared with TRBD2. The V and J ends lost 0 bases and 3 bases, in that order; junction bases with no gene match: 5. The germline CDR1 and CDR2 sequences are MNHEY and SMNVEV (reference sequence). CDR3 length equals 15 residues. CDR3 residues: CASSLSVLARYEQYF. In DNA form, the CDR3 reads TGTGCCAGCAGTTTATCCGTACTAGCGCGCTACGAGCAGTACTTC.

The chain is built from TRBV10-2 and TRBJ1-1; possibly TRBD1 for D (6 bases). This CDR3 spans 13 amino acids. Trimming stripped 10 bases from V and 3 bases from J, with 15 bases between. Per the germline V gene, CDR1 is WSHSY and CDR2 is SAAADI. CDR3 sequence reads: CATTDRRDTEAFF. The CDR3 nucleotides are TGCGCCACCACGGACAGAAGAGACACTGAAGCTTTCTTT.

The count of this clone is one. CDR3 coding DNA: TGTGCCAGCAGCTTGGAGCCGGCGGGGCAGGGATACGAGCAGTACTTC. This sequence encodes CASSLEPAGQGYEQYF. The chain is built from TRBV5-4 and TRBJ2-7, with D tentatively TRBD2 (6 bases). The V gene lost 0 bases and the J gene lost 4 bases, with 17 bases spanning the gap. The CDR3 totals 16 residues. Per the germline V gene, CDR1 is SGHNT and CDR2 is YYREEE (reference sequence).

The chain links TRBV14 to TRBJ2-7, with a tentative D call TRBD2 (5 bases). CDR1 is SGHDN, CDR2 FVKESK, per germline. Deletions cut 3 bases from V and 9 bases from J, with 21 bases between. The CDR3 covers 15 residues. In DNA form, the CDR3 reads TGTGCCAGCAGCCACCTACATGAGGGAGTTATAGGGCAGTACTTC. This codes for CASSHLHEGVIGQYF.

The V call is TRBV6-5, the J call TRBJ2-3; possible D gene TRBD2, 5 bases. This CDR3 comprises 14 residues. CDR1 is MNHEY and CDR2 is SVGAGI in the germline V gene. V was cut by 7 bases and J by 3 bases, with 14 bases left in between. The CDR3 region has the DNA TGTGCCAGCAAGCCGGGCCTAGCTACAGATACGCAGTATTTT. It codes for CASKPGLATDTQYF.

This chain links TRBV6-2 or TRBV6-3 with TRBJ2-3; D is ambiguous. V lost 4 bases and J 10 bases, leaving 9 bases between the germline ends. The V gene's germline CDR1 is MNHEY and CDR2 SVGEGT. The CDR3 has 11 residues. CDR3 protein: CASSSGLAQYF. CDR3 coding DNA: TGTGCCAGCAGTTCAGGTTTAGCGCAGTATTTT.